Listed below are T cell receptor beta chains from one sample, sequenced in a study of shared clonotypes between healthy human individuals. TCRdb's table, derived via immunoSEQ multiplex PCR, lists solely in-frame clones and lacks some. The table records some 1.5 million clones, about 96% of them present only once. The sequenced material came from naive CD4+ T cells sorted from blood. Every receptor here comes from a man aged 25 to 45 in good health. CDR3s include the opening cysteine and the closing phenylalanine or tryptophan. D genes are given only for firm matches. Only some rows state a clone size, as once, few, many or a class for expanded clones.

D | J | size | V | CDR3 | DNA
. | TRBJ1-1 | . | TRBV7-9 | CASMGTEAFF | TGTGCCAGCATGGGAACTGAAGCTTTCTTT
. | TRBJ1-5 | . | TRBV2 | CASKLGQTDYYSNQPQHF | TGTGCCAGCAAACTCGGACAGACCGACTATTATAGCAATCAGCCCCAGCATTTT
TRBD1 | TRBJ1-5 | few | TRBV4-1 | CASSQDSDRGLGQPQHF | TGCGCCAGCAGCCAAGATTCCGACAGGGGATTGGGTCAGCCCCAGCATTTT
. | TRBJ1-5 | . | TRBV5-1 | CAIGPWDQPQHF | TGCGCCATCGGACCTTGGGATCAGCCCCAGCATTTT
. | TRBJ2-3 | . | TRBV7-8 | CASSLGLPGVFSTDTQYF | TGTGCCAGCAGCTTAGGGCTCCCAGGGGTTTTCAGCACAGATACGCAGTATTTT
. | TRBJ1-3 | . | TRBV5-1 | CASSSGNSGNTIYF | TGCGCCAGCAGCTCAGGGAACTCTGGAAACACCATATATTTT
. | TRBJ1-2 | . | TRBV28 | CASTLGGGGYGYTF | TGTGCCAGCACCCTAGGGGGGGGTGGATATGGCTACACCTTC
. | TRBJ2-7 | . | TRBV18 | CASSPGSEGSEQYF | TGTGCCAGCTCACCGGGGTCGGAGGGCTCCGAGCAGTACTTC
TRBD1 | TRBJ1-1 | . | TRBV2 | CAGTTGGLEAFF | TGTGCCGGGACTACAGGGGGACTTGAAGCTTTCTTT
TRBD2 | TRBJ2-5 | . | TRBV7-2 | CASSLLAGVETQYF | TGTGCCAGCAGCCTACTAGCGGGAGTTGAGACCCAGTACTTC
. | TRBJ1-2 | once | TRBV5-6 | CASSLRETYGYTF | TGTGCCAGCAGCTTGAGGGAAACCTATGGCTACACCTTC
. | TRBJ1-5 | . | TRBV18 | CASSPAPPYGNQPQHF | TGTGCCAGCTCACCAGCACCCCCTTACGGCAATCAGCCCCAGCATTTT
. | TRBJ1-3 | once | TRBV2 | CASSPGQPGNTIYF | TGTGCCAGCTCCCCGGGACAACCTGGAAACACCATATATTTT
TRBD1 | TRBJ1-2 | . | TRBV28 | CATYPGQGGGYTF | TGTGCCACGTATCCGGGACAGGGAGGAGGCTACACCTTC
TRBD2 | TRBJ2-3 | . | TRBV5-8 | CASSFLAGRGTDTQYF | TGTGCCAGCAGCTTTTTAGCGGGCCGAGGCACAGATACGCAGTATTTT
. | TRBJ1-5 | . | TRBV7-9 | CASSLVGPLGNQPQHF | TGTGCCAGCAGCTTAGTAGGACCCCTTGGTAATCAGCCCCAGCATTTT
TRBD1 | TRBJ2-3 | . | TRBV6-1 | CAIQMTGTDTQYF | TGTGCCATCCAAATGACAGGGACAGATACGCAGTATTTT
TRBD2 | TRBJ2-3 | . | TRBV18 | CASSRASGGADTQYF | TGTGCCAGCTCACGGGCTAGCGGGGGCGCAGATACGCAGTATTTT
TRBD1 | TRBJ2-2 | . | TRBV29-1 | CSVAHITGGVAGELFF | TGCAGCGTTGCCCACATAACAGGGGGCGTCGCCGGGGAGCTGTTTTTT
TRBD1 | TRBJ1-2 | . | TRBV7-2 | CASSFRRGNGYTF | TGTGCCAGCAGCTTCCGCAGGGGGAACGGCTACACCTTC
. | TRBJ1-2 | once | TRBV5-5 | CASSLGPTEWNYGYTF | TGTGCCAGCAGCTTGGGCCCCACCGAGTGGAACTATGGCTACACCTTC
. | TRBJ2-7 | . | TRBV10-2 | CASSDGREPYEQYF | TGCGCCAGCAGTGACGGACGAGAACCCTACGAGCAGTACTTC
. | TRBJ1-2 | . | TRBV18 | CASSPPLRGGGYTF | TGTGCCAGCTCACCCCCCTTGCGTGGTGGCGGCTACACCTTC
. | TRBJ2-1 | . | TRBV2 | CASSASGEQFF | TGTGCCAGCAGCGCGTCGGGAGAGCAGTTCTTC
. | TRBJ1-5 | . | TRBV18 | CASSSGAGIGPQHF | TGTGCCAGCTCCTCCGGGGCAGGGATAGGACCCCAGCATTTT
. | TRBJ1-2 | . | TRBV28 | CASSLGGGFGYTF | TGTGCCAGCAGTTTGGGTGGGGGATTTGGCTACACCTTC
. | TRBJ1-1 | . | TRBV6-6 | CASRGGTEAFF | TGTGCCAGCAGAGGGGGGACTGAAGCTTTCTTT
. | TRBJ2-1 | . | TRBV6-1 | CASSEIVYNEQFF | TGTGCCAGCAGTGAAATTGTCTACAATGAGCAGTTCTTC
TRBD1 | TRBJ1-3 | . | TRBV10-3 | CAISDAGTAGNTIYF | TGTGCCATCAGTGACGCCGGGACAGCTGGAAACACCATATATTTT
TRBD1 | TRBJ1-2 | . | TRBV23-1 | CASSPRQGARYGYTF | TGCGCCAGCAGTCCCAGACAGGGGGCGCGATATGGCTACACTTTC
. | TRBJ2-4 | . | TRBV5-4 | CASSFTGLKNIQYF | TGTGCCAGCAGCTTTACAGGGCTCAAAAACATTCAGTACTTC
. | TRBJ2-5 | . | TRBV18 | CASSPAVTAELGTQYF | TGTGCCAGCTCACCTGCCGTGACCGCCGAATTGGGGACCCAGTACTTC
. | TRBJ2-7 | . | TRBV18 | CASSPRDEQYF | TGTGCCAGCTCACCACGAGACGAGCAGTACTTC
. | TRBJ2-5 | . | TRBV5-1 | CASSLGPDPLGETQYF | TGCGCCAGCAGCTTGGGCCCGGACCCCCTTGGGGAGACCCAGTACTTC
. | TRBJ2-3 | . | TRBV28 | CASSREVDTQYF | TGTGCCAGCAGCAGGGAAGTAGATACGCAGTATTTT
. | TRBJ2-1 | . | TRBV6-5 | CASTSNGLYNEQFF | TGTGCCAGCACCTCCAACGGTCTATACAATGAGCAGTTCTTC
. | TRBJ2-5 | . | TRBV2 | CASSEATKTQYF | TGTGCCAGCAGTGAAGCGACAAAGACCCAGTACTTC
TRBD2 | TRBJ2-2 | . | TRBV27 | CASSLTSGRGWSTGELFF | TGTGCCAGCAGTTTAACTAGCGGGAGAGGTTGGTCGACCGGGGAGCTGTTTTTT
TRBD2 | TRBJ2-5 | . | TRBV7-9 | CASNKREGQETQYF | TGTGCCAGCAACAAGCGGGAGGGGCAAGAGACCCAGTACTTC
. | TRBJ1-2 | . | TRBV5-4 | CASSLKATGGYTF | TGTGCCAGCAGCTTGAAGGCTACTGGTGGCTACACCTTC
. | TRBJ1-4 | . | TRBV7-2 | CASSSLANEKLFF | TGTGCCAGCAGCTCCTTAGCTAATGAAAAACTGTTTTTT
. | TRBJ2-1 | once | TRBV5-4 | CASSGPGQLRYNEQFF | TGTGCCAGCAGCGGGCCGGGACAACTTCGGTACAATGAGCAGTTCTTC
TRBD2 | TRBJ2-5 | . | TRBV25-1 | CASSPSGGIPSQETQYF | TGTGCCAGCAGCCCTAGCGGGGGGATCCCCTCTCAAGAGACCCAGTACTTC
TRBD2 | TRBJ2-5 | . | TRBV9 | CASSAAGLAGAETQYF | TGTGCCAGCAGCGCCGCGGGACTAGCGGGAGCAGAGACCCAGTACTTC
TRBD1 | TRBJ1-5 | . | TRBV6-1 | CASSGQGGNQPQHF | TGTGCCAGCAGCGGACAGGGTGGCAATCAGCCCCAGCATTTT
. | TRBJ1-2 | . | TRBV28 | CASRSDSNYGYTF | TGTGCCAGCAGGTCGGACAGCAACTATGGCTACACCTTC
. | TRBJ2-2 | . | TRBV4-3 | CASSQERWKTGELFF | TGCGCCAGCAGCCAAGAAAGGTGGAAAACCGGGGAGCTGTTTTTT